Each of the 21 T cell receptor beta chains below was sequenced from the same sample in a study of tumor and adjacent non-tumor tissue in lung cancer. TCRbeta libraries were built with three rounds of nested PCR, modified from ARM-PCR. TCRdb used MiXCR to reprocess the multiplex PCR reads, holding one entry per CDR3 protein. Among approximately 80,000 distinct CDR3 sequences listed, roughly 80% were seen once. RNA was extracted from bulk tissue without any cell sorting. Distant lung tissue was collected more than 3 cm away from the tumor edge. Sequenced input: distant non-tumor lung tissue. Every receptor here comes from a man in his fifties or sixties with non-small cell lung cancer.

A word on this clonotype: Since a much larger clone is just one base distant, this may be a read error. The V call is TRBV6-1, the J call TRBJ2-2, with D uncertain. This CDR3 is 14 amino acids long. Germline V gene sequence: CDR1 MNHNS, CDR2 SASEGT. Trimming left V 1 base short and J 6 bases short, with 9 bases between. CDR3 amino acids: CASSEVQPSGELFF. Here the CDR3 DNA reads TGTGCCAGCAGTGAAGTTCAGCCCTCCGGGGAGCTGTTTTTT.

With regard to this clonotype: The germline gene is not matched at one end of the junction; a read error may be the cause. The chain joins TRBV6-5 to TRBJ1-2; D is undetermined. CDR3 size: 19 residues. Germline-derived CDR1 and CDR2 are MNHEY and SVGAGI. This CDR3 reads CASSYSYRFPGESPYGYTF. CDR3 sequence (DNA): TGTGCCAGTAGTTACTCGTACCGCTTTCCGGGAGAGAGTCCCTATGGTTACACCTTC.

A word on this clonotype: The CDR3 carries no conserved terminal phenylalanine or tryptophan, so it likely arises from a read error. Because the CDR3's place on the DNA is in doubt, the DNA is left out and the CDR3 is given as listed by TCRdb. The gene calls are TRBV11-3 and TRBJ2-3; the listed D gene, TRBD1, was not tested against the DNA. The CDR3 has 13 amino acids, counting both end residues. The germline gives CDR1 SGHNT, CDR2 YENEEA. The CDR3 reads CSSCFQGADTKYL.

Worth noting for this clonotype: Given a much more abundant clone one base away, this may be a read error. The V gene is TRBV12-3 or TRBV12-4, the J gene TRBJ2-5, with a weak D call TRBD1 (6 bases). The CDR3 runs 14 residues. CDR3 DNA sequence: TGTGCCATCAGTTCAGGGGTGTTCCCAGAGACCCAGTACTTC. Its protein is CAISSGVFPETQYF.

To note about this clonotype: Mismatch with germline at one junction end may stem from a read error. The gene calls are TRBV11-2 and TRBJ1-1; maybe TRBD1 (6 bases). This CDR3 comprises 15 residues. The germline CDR1 and CDR2 sequences are SGHAT and FQNNGV. The CDR3 DNA reads TGTGCCAGCTGCTTAGATTCAGGGGCTTACACTGAAGCTTTCTTT. Amino acids: CASCLDSGAYTEAFF.

This clonotype was found many times. V and J are TRBV6-4 and TRBJ2-1, with TRBD2 identical over 11 bases. This CDR3 is built from 15 residues. V shed 0 bases and J 8 bases; nucleotides not matched to a gene: 3. The germline V gene encodes CDR1 MRHNA and CDR2 SNTAGT. The CDR3 nucleotides read TGTGCCAGCAGTGACTCTAGCGGGGGGGCCGATGAGCAGTTCTTC. Protein sequence: CASSDSSGGADEQFF.

Notes on this clonotype: A clone one base away is much larger, so this may be a read error. The V gene is TRBV12-3 or TRBV12-4, the J gene TRBJ2-1, with TRBD2 matching over 12 bases. V dropped 6 bases and J dropped 8; count of bases not matched to a gene: 5. This CDR3 has 14 residues. In nucleotides, the CDR3 is TGTGCCAGCAGAGGACTAGCGGGATTGTATGAGCAGTTCTTC. This sequence encodes CASRGLAGLYEQFF.

Comments on this clonotype: The CDR3 carries no conserved terminal phenylalanine or tryptophan, so it likely arises from a read error. V and J are TRBV11-2 and TRBJ2-6, with D possibly TRBD1 on 5 matching bases. CDR3 length equals 14 residues. Germline assignment: CDR1 SGHAT and CDR2 FQNNGV. The CDR3 region has the DNA TGTGCCGGCAGTCCTATCTCTGGGGCCAACCCCCTGACTCTC. It codes for CAGSPISGANPLTL.

The chain uses TRBV11-2 and TRBJ2-1; possible D gene TRBD1, 5 bases. Per germline, CDR1 SGHAT and CDR2 FQNNGV. Trimming took 9 bases from V and 5 from J, leaving 17 bases between them. The CDR3 spans 14 residues. The CDR3 loop is CASGLVEQDNEQFF. The DNA for the CDR3 is TGTGCCAGTGGCTTAGTTGAACAGGACAATGAGCAGTTCTTC.

DNA of the CDR3: TGTGCCAGCAGTGAATACACAGGAAGCAATCAGTCCCAGTATTTT. It specifies CASSEYTGSNQSQYF. The chain carries TRBV6-1 and TRBJ1-5; tentative D call: TRBD1 (5 bases). The J call is uncertain, as TRBJ2-3 better fits the DNA end. This CDR3 contains 15 residues. Germline loops: CDR1 MNHNS, CDR2 SASEGT.

About this clonotype: One end of the junction fails to match germline, which may point to a read error. The chain employs TRBV12-3 or TRBV12-4 and TRBJ2-7, with TRBD1 matching over 7 bases. The CDR3 totals 15 residues. The CDR3 here is CASNLAQGRTYEQYF. Here the CDR3 DNA reads TGTGCAAGCAATTTAGCACAGGGGCGGACCTACGAGCAATACTTC.

This clonotype turned up a few times. Just one base apart from a much larger clone, this may be a read error. Since no conserved phenylalanine or tryptophan closes the CDR3, a read error is the likely cause. This rearrangement joins TRBV4-3 to TRBJ2-3; 7 bases fit TRBD2. CDR3 length: 14 residues. After removal of 3 bases from V and 1 base from J, the junction contained 1 base not matched to a gene. Germline CDR1 and CDR2: LGHNA and YSLEER. The CDR3 DNA reads TGCGCCAGCAGCCACCGGGAGGGCACAGATACGCAGTATCTT. This sequence encodes CASSHREGTDTQYL.

As concerns this clonotype: The junction departs from germline at one end; a sequencing error may be responsible. The V call is TRBV6-6, the J call TRBJ1-3, with no clear D. The CDR3 is made up of 13 amino acids. Germline V gene data show CDR1 as MNHNY and CDR2 as SVGAGI (reference sequence). CDR3 DNA: TGTACCAGCTCCCCCGGCTCTGGAAACACTATATATTTT. This encodes CTSSPGSGNTIYF.

The chain couples TRBV6-1 to TRBJ2-1; D perhaps matches TRBD2 (6 bases). V shed 6 bases and J shed 16 bases, with 25 bases lying between them. CDR1 is MNHNS and CDR2 is SASEGT in the germline V gene. The CDR3 is 14 residues long. CDR3 sequence reads: CASRGDFLYNEYFF. CDR3 in DNA: TGTGCCAGCAGGGGGGACTTTTTATACAATGAGTACTTCTTC.

This clonotype appeared a single time. The chain combines TRBV11-2 with TRBJ2-5; 7 bases fit TRBD1. This CDR3 is built from 14 residues. Germline values: CDR1 SGHAT, CDR2 FQNNGV. V lost 9 bases to trimming and J lost 1 base; unmatched junction nucleotides: 8. CDR3 DNA sequence: TGTGCCAGAAGATTTGGACAGGTCCAAGAGACCCAGTACTTC. Its protein product is CARRFGQVQETQYF.

A note on this clonotype: The conserved final phenylalanine or tryptophan is absent from the CDR3, which likely points to a read error. J is TRBJ1-1 and V is TRBV11-2; 7 bases line up with TRBD1. Germline V gives CDR1 SGHAT, CDR2 FQNNGV. The CDR3 consists of 14 residues. Unmatched junction bases numbered 10, after V lost 7 bases and J lost 5 bases. DNA of the CDR3: TGTGCCAGCACTTTGACAGGGAGAGGGACTGAAGCTTTCTTA. Translating it yields CASTLTGRGTEAFL.

As concerns this clonotype: This may be a read error: a much more frequent sequence differs by one nucleotide. The V call is TRBV12-3 or TRBV12-4, the J call TRBJ1-1; weak D call: TRBD1 (6 bases). The CDR3 consists of 17 residues. CDR3 amino acids: CAISLSSGAKLNTEAFF. In DNA, the CDR3 is TGTGCCATCAGTTTATCATCAGGGGCTAAACTGAACACTGAAGCTTTCTTT.

As for this clonotype: The conserved final phenylalanine or tryptophan is absent from the CDR3, which likely points to a read error. This sequence joins TRBV12-5 and TRBJ2-5; TRBD2 matches 8 bases. J gave up 9 bases and V 0 bases, and 12 bases lay outside the gene matches. Germline CDR1 LGHNT, CDR2 FRNRAP. This CDR3 region has 16 residues. CDR3 nucleotides: TGTGCTAGTGGTTTGGTCGGGGGGGTAGAGGGGGAGTCCCAGTACCTC. It yields the protein CASGLVGGVEGESQYL.

A note on this clonotype: An end of the junction differs from the germline gene, which may be a read error. This chain uses TRBV7-9 with TRBJ2-5; D is uncertain. The CDR3 spans 14 residues. CDR1 is SEHNR and CDR2 is FQNEAQ in the germline V gene (reference sequence). CDR3: CANSPPGPGETQYF. The DNA for the CDR3 is TGTGCCAACAGCCCTCCCGGACCCGGGGAGACCCAGTACTTC.

The rearrangement uses TRBV18 and TRBJ2-1; D gene ambiguous. This CDR3 region has 14 residues. The V and J ends lost 6 bases and 8 bases respectively, with 17 bases between them. Germline V gene sequence: CDR1 KGHSH, CDR2 LQKENI. CDR3 loop: CASSPAQANYEQFF. CDR3 bases: TGTGCCAGCTCCCCGGCCCAGGCGAACTATGAGCAGTTCTTC.

For this clonotype: Mismatch with germline at one junction end may stem from a read error. The rearrangement uses TRBV13 and TRBJ2-2; D is tentatively TRBD1 or TRBD2 (6 bases each). Germline CDR1 and CDR2: PRHDT and FYEKMQ (reference sequence). This CDR3 has 15 amino acids. The CDR3 spells CASSLAGGTVGELFF. The CDR3 nucleotides are TGCGCCAGCAGCTTAGCCGGGGGCACCGTCGGGGAACTGTTTTTT.